This T cell receptor (beta chain) was recorded in a study of blood T cell repertoires in COVID-19. In the study overall: COVID-19 samples from acute and convalescent phases originated in the United States, Italy and Spain.

Germline lookup yields CDR1 SGHRS and CDR2 YFSETQ. The CDR3 totals 13 residues. Regarding this clone: An end of the junction does not agree with germline; a read error may underlie this.

Original processing notes: Amplification of reference gene primers was used by the study to estimate nucleated cell counts. The assay was immunoSEQ multiplex PCR, and TCRdb's table has in-frame clones only and misses some. V, J and clone size derive from that table, while D and trimming were established from the DNA sequence. The top ten clones hold just under 3% of a sample with around 340,000 clones, around 83% of them seen once. The sequenced sample consisted of peripheral blood. The chain employs TRBV5-1 and TRBJ1-1, with D maybe TRBD1 (6 bases). The receptor was isolated from a man aged 25-40 years with active or convalescent COVID-19. CDR3 DNA sequence: TGCGCCAGCAGGTTGGAGGGGGACACTGAAGCTTTCTTT. Translating it yields CASRLEGDTEAFF.